These 9 T cell receptor beta chains originate from one sample sequenced in a study of cytomegalovirus exposure and HLA in healthy donors. The study ran its PCR with 60 Vbeta and 13 Jbeta primers. Sequencing used immunoSEQ multiplex PCR; TCRdb keeps in-frame clones, though not all of them. The sample comprises 170,000 or so clones, 65% to 85% of which are singletons, and approximately 6.7% rests with the top ten. The sequenced material came from PBMCs. The receptors shown here come from a male donor in good health and CMV-seropositive.

The chain combines TRBV5-1 with TRBJ2-3; 10 nucleotides agree with TRBD2. The CDR3 totals 16 residues. V lost 3 bases to trimming and J lost 5 bases; unmatched junction nucleotides: 9. Germline lookup yields CDR1 SGHRS and CDR2 YFSETQ. As DNA, the CDR3 is TGCGCCAGCAGCTCAAGAGCTAGCGGGAGAATAGATACGCAGTATTTT. This gives the protein CASSSRASGRIDTQYF.

V usage is TRBV28 and J usage is TRBJ1-4; D may be TRBD1 (5 bases). Germline V lookup: CDR1 MDHEN, CDR2 SYDVKM. Trimming took 8 bases from V and 5 from J, leaving 15 bases between them. CDR3 length equals 14 residues. The CDR3 sequence: CASLRTRLNEKLFF. The CDR3 bases are TGTGCCAGCCTCCGGACAAGGCTAAATGAAAAACTGTTTTTT.

The chain carries TRBV9 and TRBJ1-3, with 7 bases identical to TRBD1. The CDR3 runs to 16 residues. V lost 0 bases, J lost 4 bases, and 7 bases stayed unmatched. Germline V gene lookup returns CDR1 SGDLS and CDR2 YYNGEE. CDR3 sequence: CASSVALTGNGNTIYF. The CDR3 region has the DNA TGTGCCAGCAGCGTAGCCCTGACAGGGAACGGAAACACCATATATTTT.

This rearrangement joins TRBV7-9 to TRBJ2-7, with 9 positions matching TRBD1. With V trimmed by 7 bases and J by 6 bases, 13 bases remained unmatched. Germline V lookup: CDR1 SEHNR, CDR2 FQNEAQ (reference sequence). The CDR3 runs 15 residues. The CDR3 DNA follows: TGTGCCAGCACCTTTGGGGACAGGGTAGTACGCGAGCAGTACTTC. It encodes CASTFGDRVVREQYF.

The chain's CDR3 is CASSQQTVNTGELFF. As DNA, the CDR3 is TGCGCCAGCAGCCAACAGACAGTAAACACCGGGGAGCTGTTTTTT. The chain has TRBV4-3 and TRBJ2-2; TRBD1 is a possible D gene (5 bases). CDR3 length: 15 amino acids. V was shortened by 2 bases and J by 2 bases, with 9 bases between the two germline ends. Germline loops: CDR1 LGHNA, CDR2 YSLEER.

The V call is TRBV5-6, the J call TRBJ2-2; tentative D call: TRBD2 (5 bases). Trimming removed 4 bases at V and 7 bases at J, with 8 bases between. The CDR3 spans 12 residues. Germline loops: CDR1 SGHDT, CDR2 YYEEEE. The CDR3 region has the DNA TGTGCCAGCAGCCCCGGGGTCGGGGAGCTGTTTTTT. Protein sequence: CASSPGVGELFF.

This chain links TRBV10-3 with TRBJ1-5; D possibly corresponds to TRBD1 (6 bases). V lost 10 bases and J lost 6, with 19 bases in between. Germline CDR1 reads ENHRY; CDR2 reads SYGVKD. The CDR3 is 14 amino acids. CDR3 nucleotides: TGTGCCACGCAAGGGGGAGGGTCGGGTCAGCCCCAGCATTTT. Its translation is CATQGGGSGQPQHF.

V usage is TRBV5-6 and J usage is TRBJ1-1; maybe TRBD1 (5 bases). The CDR3 loop spans 14 amino acids. Germline CDR1 is SGHDT and CDR2 is YYEEEE. V was shortened by 2 bases and J by 7 bases, with 15 bases between the two germline ends. CDR3 in amino acids: CASSFGRGLREAFF. Written as DNA, the CDR3 is TGTGCCAGCAGCTTCGGAAGGGGACTGCGTGAAGCTTTCTTT. The complete variable domain, with remaining parts taken from reference TRBV5-6 and TRBJ1-1, reads DAGVTQSPTHLIKTRGQQVTLRCSPKSGHDTVSWYQQALGQGPQFIFQYYEEEERQRGNFPDRFSGHQFPNYSSELNVNALLLGDSALYLCASSFGRGLREAFFGQGTRLTVV.

The chain has TRBV7-2 and TRBJ1-4; 7 bases are a match to TRBD1. CDR3 length: 13 residues. The germline gives CDR1 SGHTA, CDR2 FQGNSA. V shed 7 bases and J 8 bases; nucleotides not matched to a gene: 7. CDR3 bases: TGTGCCAGCACAGCAGGGGGTGGAGAAAAACTGTTTTTT. Amino acids: CASTAGGGEKLFF. Full variable domain (remainder filled in from reference TRBV7-2 and TRBJ1-4): GAGVSQSPSNKVTEKGKDVELRCDPISGHTALYWYRQSLGQGLEFLIYFQGNSAPDKSGLPSDRFSAERTGGSVSTLTIQRTQQEDSAVYLCASTAGGGEKLFFGSGTQLSVL.